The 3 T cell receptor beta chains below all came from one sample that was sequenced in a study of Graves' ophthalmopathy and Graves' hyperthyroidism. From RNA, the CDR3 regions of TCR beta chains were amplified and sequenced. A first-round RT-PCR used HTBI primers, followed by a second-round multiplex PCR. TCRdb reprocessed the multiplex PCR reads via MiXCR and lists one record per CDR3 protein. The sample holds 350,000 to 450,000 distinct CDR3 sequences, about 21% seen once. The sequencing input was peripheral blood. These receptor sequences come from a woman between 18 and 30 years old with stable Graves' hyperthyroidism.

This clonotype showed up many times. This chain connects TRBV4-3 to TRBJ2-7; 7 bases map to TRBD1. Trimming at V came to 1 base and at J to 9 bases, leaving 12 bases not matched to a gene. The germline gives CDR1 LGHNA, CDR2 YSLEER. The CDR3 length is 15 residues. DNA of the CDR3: TGCGCCAGCAGCCAAGGGACAGGTCCTTACGAGTTGCAGTACTTC. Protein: CASSQGTGPYELQYF.

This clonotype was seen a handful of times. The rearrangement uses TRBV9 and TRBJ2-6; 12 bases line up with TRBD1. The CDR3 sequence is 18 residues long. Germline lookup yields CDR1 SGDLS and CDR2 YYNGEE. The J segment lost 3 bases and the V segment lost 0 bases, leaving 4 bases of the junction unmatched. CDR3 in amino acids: CASSVEGQGAGGANVLTF. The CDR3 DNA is TGTGCCAGCAGCGTAGAGGGACAGGGGGCAGGTGGGGCCAACGTCCTGACTTTC.

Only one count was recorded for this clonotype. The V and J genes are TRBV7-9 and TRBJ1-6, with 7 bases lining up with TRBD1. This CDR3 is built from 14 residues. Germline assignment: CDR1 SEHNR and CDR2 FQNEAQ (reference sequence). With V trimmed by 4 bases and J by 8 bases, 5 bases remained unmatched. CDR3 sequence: CASSSGGSYSPLHF. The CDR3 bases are TGTGCCAGCAGCTCAGGGGGAAGTTATTCACCCCTCCACTTT.